This TCR beta chain was sequenced during a study of blood T cell repertoires in COVID-19. V trimming: 2 bases; J trimming: 0 bases; junction bases outside the gene matches: 15. This CDR3 is 19 amino acids long. Assay used: immunoSEQ multiplex PCR; TCRdb lists only in-frame clones, some missing. The sample includes a few hundred thousand clones, about nine tenths of them seen just once. Sequenced input: peripheral blood. The TCR comes from a man aged 25-40 years who had recovered from COVID-19. The chain links TRBV5-3 to TRBJ2-7; TRBD1 matches 9 bases. TRBV5-3 is classed as an ORF, of uncertain function. CDR3 bases: TGTGCCAGAAGCTTTGGGACAGGGCTCATAGGGGGATCCTCCTACGAGCAGTACTTC. It specifies CARSFGTGLIGGSSYEQYF.